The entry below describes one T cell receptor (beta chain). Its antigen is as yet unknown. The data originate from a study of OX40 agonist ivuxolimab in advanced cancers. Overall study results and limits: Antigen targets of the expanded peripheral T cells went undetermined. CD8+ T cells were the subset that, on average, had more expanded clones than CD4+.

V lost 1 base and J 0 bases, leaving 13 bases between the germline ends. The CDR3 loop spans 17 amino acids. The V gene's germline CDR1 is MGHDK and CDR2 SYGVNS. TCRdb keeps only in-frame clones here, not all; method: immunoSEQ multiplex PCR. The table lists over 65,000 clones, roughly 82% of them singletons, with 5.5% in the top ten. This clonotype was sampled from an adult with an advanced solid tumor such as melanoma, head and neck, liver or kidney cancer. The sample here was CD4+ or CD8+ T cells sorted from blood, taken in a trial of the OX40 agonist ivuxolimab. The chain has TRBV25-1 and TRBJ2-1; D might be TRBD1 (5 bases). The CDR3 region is CASSEWGGPSSYNEQFF. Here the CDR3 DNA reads TGTGCCAGCAGTGAATGGGGCGGTCCGAGCTCCTACAATGAGCAGTTCTTC.